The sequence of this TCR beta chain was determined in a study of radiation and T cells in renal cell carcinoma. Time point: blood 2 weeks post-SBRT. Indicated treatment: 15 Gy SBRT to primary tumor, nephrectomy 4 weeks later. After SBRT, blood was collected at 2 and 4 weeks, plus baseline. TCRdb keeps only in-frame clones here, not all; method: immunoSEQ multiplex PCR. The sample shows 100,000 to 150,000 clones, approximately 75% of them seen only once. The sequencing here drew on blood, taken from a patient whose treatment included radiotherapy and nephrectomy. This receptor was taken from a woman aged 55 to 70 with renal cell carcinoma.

CDR3 region: CAWSVSRTNSPLHF. The CDR3 DNA follows: TGTGCCTGGAGTGTTAGTCGGACTAATTCACCCCTCCACTTT. V is TRBV30 and J is TRBJ1-6, with D uncertain. V gave up 0 bases and J gave up 6 bases, with 9 bases separating them. The CDR3 is 14 residues long. The germline CDR1 and CDR2 sequences are GTSNPN and SVGIG (reference sequence).